The rows below give T cell receptor beta chains drawn from one sample of a study of vaccination and CD4 T cells after COVID-19. TCRdb reprocessed the PCR reads via MiXCR and lists one record per CDR3 protein. The sample holds about 12,000 distinct CDR3 sequences, over 20% seen once. No antigen has been assigned to these receptors. The sample in question was CD4+ T cells from blood, cultured in vitro, obtained before SARS-CoV-2 vaccination. The receptors stem from a human donor who received a COVID-19 vaccine. CDR3s include the opening cysteine and the closing phenylalanine or tryptophan. The D gene is left open where the match is weak. Size is omitted from some rows. Given values are once, few, many or a class for expanded clones.

TRBJ1-6	few	.	TRBV28	TGTGCCAGCAGTTTAGGGGGAATAAATTCACCCCTCCACTTT	CASSLGGINSPLHF
TRBJ2-7	.	.	TRBV18	TGTGCCAGCTCACCACTAATCGAGCAGTACTTC	CASSPLIEQYF
TRBJ2-3	few	TRBD1	TRBV5-1	TGCGCCAGCAGCGGGGGACAGACTAGCACAGATACGCAGTATTTT	CASSGGQTSTDTQYF
TRBJ2-1	.	.	TRBV2	TGTGCCAGCAGTGAATCGCAGCCGCATGAGCAGTTCTTC	CASSESQPHEQFF
TRBJ1-4	.	.	TRBV2	TGTGCCAGCGGGGGGCTGAATGAAAACCTGTTTTTT	CASGGLNENLFF
TRBJ1-2	.	TRBD1	TRBV2	TGTCCCAGCAAGACAGACAGGGGCGGCTACACCTTC	CPSKTDRGGYTF
TRBJ2-5	.	.	TRBV18	TGTGCCAGCTCACCACGTTTGGGGTCAACCCAAGAGACCCAGTACTTC	CASSPRLGSTQETQYF
TRBJ1-1	.	TRBD1	TRBV19	TGTGCCAGTAGACAGCGACCGGGACAGGTGGTGGGGGACACTGAAGCTTTCTTT	CASRQRPGQVVGDTEAFF
TRBJ2-2	.	.	TRBV11-3	TGTGCCAGCAGCTCCCGATCGGGGCCCGGGGAGCTGTTTTTT	CASSSRSGPGELFF
TRBJ2-2	few	TRBD1	TRBV15	TGTGCCACCAGGATGAGACAGGGAATCACCGGGGAGCTGTTTTTT	CATRMRQGITGELFF
TRBJ2-3	few	TRBD2	TRBV5-1	TGCGCCAGCAGCCGCACATCGACTAGCGGGACACATAGAGATACGCAGTATTTT	CASSRTSTSGTHRDTQYF
TRBJ1-6	medium-sized	.	TRBV15	TGTGCCACCAGCAGAGCGTCGGATTCACCCCTCCACTTT	CATSRASDSPLHF
TRBJ2-7	.	.	TRBV6-2/TRBV6-3	TGTGCCAGCAGTTACGGGGGCTCGCCCTACGAGCAGTACTTC	CASSYGGSPYEQYF
TRBJ2-5	few	TRBD1	TRBV12-3/TRBV12-4	TGTGCCAGCAGCAAGGTGACAGGGATTATGTCGCGAGAGACCCAGTACTTC	CASSKVTGIMSRETQYF
TRBJ1-2	.	TRBD1	TRBV19	TGTGCCAGTAGTAGAGGACAGGAAGAGGGGAGCTATGGCTACACCTTC	CASSRGQEEGSYGYTF
TRBJ2-5	medium-sized	TRBD1	TRBV27	TGTGCCAGCTCCGGACAGGGTCAAGAGACCCAGTACTTC	CASSGQGQETQYF
TRBJ1-1	.	TRBD1	TRBV5-4	TGTGCCAGCAGCCGGGACAGTAACACTGAAGCTTTCTTT	CASSRDSNTEAFF
TRBJ1-1	few	.	TRBV29-1	TGCAGCGCCCTAAAGGACGCCGGGGGGAACACTGAAGCTTTCTTT	CSALKDAGGNTEAFF
TRBJ2-3	.	.	TRBV24-1	TGTGCCACCAGTGTGCAGGGGGGGGTAGATACGCAGTATTTT	CATSVQGGVDTQYF
TRBJ2-1	.	TRBD2	TRBV19	TGTGCCACCCGGGGAAGCGGGGGACCTAGTGAGCAGTTCTTC	CATRGSGGPSEQFF
TRBJ2-5	.	TRBD2	TRBV18	TGTGCCAGCTCACGGGGACTAGCGGGGTCTGCCCAAGAGACCCAGTACTTC	CASSRGLAGSAQETQYF
TRBJ2-5	.	.	TRBV10-2	TGCGCCAGCAGGGAACCCCAAGAGACCCAGTACTTC	CASREPQETQYF
TRBJ2-5	.	.	TRBV6-4	TGTGCCAGCAGTCCCTTTTCGGGGGCGGGAGAGACCCAGTACTTC	CASSPFSGAGETQYF
TRBJ1-1	.	.	TRBV5-1	TGCGCCAGCAGCTTGACAGTGACACCGAGGACTGAAGCTTTCTTT	CASSLTVTPRTEAFF
TRBJ2-7	.	TRBD1	TRBV20-1	TGCAGTGCTGAGCCCCCGGGACAGGGTTACGAGCAGTACTTC	CSAEPPGQGYEQYF
TRBJ1-5	.	.	TRBV3-1	TGTGCCAGCGGGGGGGGATTCGGCAATCAGCCCCAGCATTTT	CASGGGFGNQPQHF
TRBJ1-6	few	.	TRBV6-5	TGTGCCAGCAGTTACTCACAGGGAAGGCCTAATTCACCCCTCCACTTT	CASSYSQGRPNSPLHF
TRBJ2-3	few	TRBD2	TRBV9	TGTGCCAGCAGCGTAGTGGGACTAGCGGAGGGAGATACGCAGTATTTT	CASSVVGLAEGDTQYF
TRBJ1-2	.	TRBD1	TRBV30	TGTGCCTGGAACCGGGACAGGGATCTCTATGGCTACACCTTC	CAWNRDRDLYGYTF
TRBJ2-5	.	.	TRBV5-5	TGTGCCAGCAGTCTAGGACAGTTTCACCAAGAGACCCAGTACTTC	CASSLGQFHQETQYF
TRBJ1-4	few	.	TRBV7-2	TGTGCCAGCAGCTTAGGTCCGCAGGGCGCAACTAATGAAAAACTGTTTTTT	CASSLGPQGATNEKLFF
TRBJ1-2	few	.	TRBV20-1	TGCAGTGCTCTAATTAAGGGGATCAATGGCTACACCTTC	CSALIKGINGYTF
TRBJ2-7	.	.	TRBV15	TGTGCCACCAGCAGAGACAGAGCCGCCTACTACGAGCAGTACTTC	CATSRDRAAYYEQYF
TRBJ2-5	few	.	TRBV19	TGTGCCAGTAATGATCCGGGCCACTCTGAGACCCAGTACTTC	CASNDPGHSETQYF
TRBJ2-3	few	TRBD2	TRBV20-1	TGCAGTGCTAGGGGGAGACTAGCACTGAAAGGCACAGATACGCAGTATTTT	CSARGRLALKGTDTQYF
TRBJ2-3	.	TRBD2	TRBV5-4	TGTGCCAGCAGCTTTACTAGCGGGGGGACAGATACGCAGTATTTT	CASSFTSGGTDTQYF
TRBJ1-5	.	.	TRBV7-8	TGTGCCAGCAGCTTAGCGCCAGGTAGCAATCAGCCCCAGCATTTT	CASSLAPGSNQPQHF
TRBJ1-6	few	.	TRBV5-1	TGCGCCAGCAGTAGCTCCTATAATTCACCCCTCCACTTT	CASSSSYNSPLHF
TRBJ2-7	.	TRBD1	TRBV5-1	TGCGCCAGCAGCCTCGGACAGGTACCCTACGAGCAGTACTTC	CASSLGQVPYEQYF
TRBJ1-5	.	.	TRBV2	TGTGCCAGCAGCGATAACAGGGGCAATCAGCCCCAGCATTTT	CASSDNRGNQPQHF